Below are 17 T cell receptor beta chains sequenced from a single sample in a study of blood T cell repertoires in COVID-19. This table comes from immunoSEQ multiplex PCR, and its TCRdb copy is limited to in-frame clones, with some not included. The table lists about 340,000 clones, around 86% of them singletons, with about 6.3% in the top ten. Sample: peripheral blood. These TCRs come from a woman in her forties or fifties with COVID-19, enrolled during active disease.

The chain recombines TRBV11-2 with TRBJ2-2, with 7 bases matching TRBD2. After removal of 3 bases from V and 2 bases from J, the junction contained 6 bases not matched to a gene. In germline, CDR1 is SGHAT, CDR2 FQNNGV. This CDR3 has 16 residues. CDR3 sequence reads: CASSFQSGKNTGELFF. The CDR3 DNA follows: TGTGCCAGCAGCTTTCAAAGCGGGAAAAACACCGGGGAGCTGTTTTTT.

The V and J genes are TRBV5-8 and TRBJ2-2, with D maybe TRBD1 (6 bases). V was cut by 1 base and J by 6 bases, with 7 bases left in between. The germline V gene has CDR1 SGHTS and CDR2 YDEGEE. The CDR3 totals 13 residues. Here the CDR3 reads CASSLYRAGELFF. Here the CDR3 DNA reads TGTGCCAGCAGCTTGTACAGGGCCGGGGAGCTGTTTTTT.

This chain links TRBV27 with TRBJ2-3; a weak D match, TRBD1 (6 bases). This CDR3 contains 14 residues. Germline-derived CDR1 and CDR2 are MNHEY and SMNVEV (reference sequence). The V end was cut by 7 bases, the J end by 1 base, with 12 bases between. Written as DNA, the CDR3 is TGTGCCAGCAAACCGGGACAACGCACAGATACGCAGTATTTT. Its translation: CASKPGQRTDTQYF.

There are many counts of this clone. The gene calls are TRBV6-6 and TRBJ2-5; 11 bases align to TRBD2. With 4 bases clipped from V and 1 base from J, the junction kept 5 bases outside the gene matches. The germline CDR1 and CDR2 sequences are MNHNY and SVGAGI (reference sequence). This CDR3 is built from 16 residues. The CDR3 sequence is CASSSGTSGVQETQYF. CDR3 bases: TGTGCCAGCAGTTCCGGGACTAGCGGCGTCCAAGAGACCCAGTACTTC.

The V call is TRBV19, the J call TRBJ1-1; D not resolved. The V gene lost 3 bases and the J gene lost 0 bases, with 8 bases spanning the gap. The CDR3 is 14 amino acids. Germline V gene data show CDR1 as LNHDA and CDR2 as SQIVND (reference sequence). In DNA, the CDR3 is TGTGCCAGTAGTATGCGGAGGCTGAACACTGAAGCTTTCTTT. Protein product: CASSMRRLNTEAFF.

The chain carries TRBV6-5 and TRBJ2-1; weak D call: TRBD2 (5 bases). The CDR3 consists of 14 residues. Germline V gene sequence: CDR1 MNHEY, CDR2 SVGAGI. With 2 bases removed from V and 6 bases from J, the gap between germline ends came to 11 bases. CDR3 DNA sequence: TGTGCCAGCAGTTACGACCGACTACGCAATGAGCAGTTCTTC. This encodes CASSYDRLRNEQFF.

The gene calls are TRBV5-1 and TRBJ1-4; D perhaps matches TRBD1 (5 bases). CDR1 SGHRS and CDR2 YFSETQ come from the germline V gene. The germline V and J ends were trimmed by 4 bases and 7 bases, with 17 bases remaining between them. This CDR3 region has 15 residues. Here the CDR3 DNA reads TGCGCCAGCAGCGTGGTCGGGGGAGTGGGTGAAAAACTGTTTTTT. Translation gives CASSVVGGVGEKLFF.

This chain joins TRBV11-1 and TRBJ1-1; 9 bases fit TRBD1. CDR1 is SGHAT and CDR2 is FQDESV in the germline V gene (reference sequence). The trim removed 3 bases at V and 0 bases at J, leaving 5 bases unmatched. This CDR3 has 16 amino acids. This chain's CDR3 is CASSFSRQGVNTEAFF. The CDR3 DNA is TGTGCCAGCAGCTTCTCCCGACAGGGGGTGAACACTGAAGCTTTCTTT.

The CDR3 DNA sequence: TGTGCCAGCAGCCCTAGCGGGAGTGTGGAGACCCAGTACTTC. Translating it yields CASSPSGSVETQYF. J is TRBJ2-5 and V is TRBV7-2; TRBD2 agrees at 10 bases. The CDR3 consists of 14 residues. The V segment lost 5 bases and the J segment 5 bases; nucleotides outside the gene matches: 5. Germline V gene sequence: CDR1 SGHTA, CDR2 FQGNSA.

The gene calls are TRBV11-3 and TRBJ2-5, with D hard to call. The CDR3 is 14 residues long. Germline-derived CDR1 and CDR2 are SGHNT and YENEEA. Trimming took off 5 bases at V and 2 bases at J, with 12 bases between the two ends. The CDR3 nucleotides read TGTGCCAGCAGCCGGGTCCGAGGACAAGAGACCCAGTACTTC. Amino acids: CASSRVRGQETQYF. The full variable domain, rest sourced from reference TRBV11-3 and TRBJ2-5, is EAGVVQSPRYKIIEKKQPVAFWCNPISGHNTLYWYLQNLGQGPELLIRYENEEAVDDSQLPKDRFSAERLKGVDSTLKIQPAELGDSAVYLCASSRVRGQETQYFGPGTRLLVL.

CDR3 residues: CSTPLIAGGLGQETQYF. CDR3 DNA sequence: TGCAGCACACCTTTAATAGCGGGAGGGTTGGGGCAAGAGACCCAGTACTTC. The V and J genes are TRBV29-1 and TRBJ2-5, with TRBD2 matching over 11 bases. V was clipped by 8 bases and J by 2 bases; unmatched bases: 16. CDR1 and CDR2 from the germline V gene are SQVTM and ANQGSEA. This CDR3 region has 17 residues.

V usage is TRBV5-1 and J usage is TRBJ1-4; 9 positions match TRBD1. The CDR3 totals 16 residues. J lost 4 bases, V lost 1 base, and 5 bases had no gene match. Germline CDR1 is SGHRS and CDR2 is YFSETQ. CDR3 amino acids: CASSLTPTGGNEKLFF. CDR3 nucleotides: TGCGCCAGCAGCTTGACCCCGACAGGGGGTAATGAAAAACTGTTTTTT.

CDR3 sequence reads: CASSQGVLAVGNEQFF. The CDR3 DNA reads TGTGCCAGCAGCCAGGGGGTCCTAGCGGTAGGCAATGAGCAGTTCTTC. The chain joins TRBV3-1 (or the pseudogene TRBV3-2) to TRBJ2-1, with 7 bases that match TRBD2. The CDR3 is made up of 16 amino acids. V gave up 3 bases and J gave up 6 bases; unmatched junction bases: 11. Per the germline V gene, CDR1 is LGHDT and CDR2 is YNNKEL (reference sequence).

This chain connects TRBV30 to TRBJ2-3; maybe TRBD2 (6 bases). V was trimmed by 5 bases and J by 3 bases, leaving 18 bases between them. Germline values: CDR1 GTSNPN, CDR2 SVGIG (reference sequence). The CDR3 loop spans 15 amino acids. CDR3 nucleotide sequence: TGTGCCTGGGGTTCCGGGGGAGGTGCAACAGATACGCAGTATTTT. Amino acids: CAWGSGGGATDTQYF.

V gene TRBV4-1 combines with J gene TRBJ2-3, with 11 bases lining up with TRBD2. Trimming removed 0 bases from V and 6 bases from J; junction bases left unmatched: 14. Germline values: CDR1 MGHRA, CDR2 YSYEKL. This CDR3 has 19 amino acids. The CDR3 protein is CASSQDKFTLAGAVDTQYF. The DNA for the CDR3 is TGCGCCAGCAGCCAAGATAAATTTACACTAGCGGGAGCGGTGGATACGCAGTATTTT.

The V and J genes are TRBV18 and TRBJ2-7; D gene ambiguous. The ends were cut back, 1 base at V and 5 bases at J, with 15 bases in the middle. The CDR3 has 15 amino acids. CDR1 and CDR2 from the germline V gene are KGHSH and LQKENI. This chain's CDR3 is CASSPLRSSDNEQYF. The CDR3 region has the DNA TGTGCCAGCTCACCACTGAGATCTAGTGATAACGAGCAGTACTTC.

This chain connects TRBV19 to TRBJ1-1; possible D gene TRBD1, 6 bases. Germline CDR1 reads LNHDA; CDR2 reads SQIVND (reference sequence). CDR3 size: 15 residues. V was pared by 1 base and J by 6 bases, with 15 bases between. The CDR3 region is CASSIAGGGAAEAFF. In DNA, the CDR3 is TGTGCCAGTAGTATAGCCGGCGGGGGGGCGGCTGAAGCTTTCTTT.